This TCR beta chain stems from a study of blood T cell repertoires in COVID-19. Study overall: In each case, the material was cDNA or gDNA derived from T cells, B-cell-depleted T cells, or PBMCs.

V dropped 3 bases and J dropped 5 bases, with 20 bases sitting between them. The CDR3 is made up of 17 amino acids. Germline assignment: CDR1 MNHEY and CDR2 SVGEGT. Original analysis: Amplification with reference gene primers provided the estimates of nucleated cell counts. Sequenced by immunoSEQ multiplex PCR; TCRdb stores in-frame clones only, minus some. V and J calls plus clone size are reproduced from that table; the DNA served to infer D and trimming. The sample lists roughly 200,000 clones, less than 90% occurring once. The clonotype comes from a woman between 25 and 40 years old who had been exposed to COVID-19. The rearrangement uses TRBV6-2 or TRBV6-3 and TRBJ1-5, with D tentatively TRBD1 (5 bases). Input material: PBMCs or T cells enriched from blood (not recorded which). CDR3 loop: CASSYRGVLYLDQPQHF. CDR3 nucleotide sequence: TGTGCCAGCAGTTATCGGGGGGTCCTTTACCTTGATCAGCCCCAGCATTTT.